This record looks at one TCR beta chain sequence and its context. Sequencing was performed with immunoSEQ multiplex PCR; in TCRdb, only in-frame clones are kept and a portion is missing. The sample holds fewer than 400,000 clones, around 83% seen once. The entry originates in a study of blood T cell repertoires in COVID-19. With 0 bases clipped from V and 4 bases from J, the junction kept 9 bases outside the gene matches. This CDR3 spans 16 amino acids. Germline values: CDR1 SGHDT, CDR2 YYEEEE. V gene TRBV5-6 combines with J gene TRBJ1-2; 7 nucleotides agree with TRBD1. Sample: peripheral blood. This TCR derives from a man aged 25-40 years with active or convalescent COVID-19. The CDR3: CASSLGGDSSPYGYTF. The CDR3 DNA sequence: TGTGCCAGCAGCTTGGGGGGGGACAGTAGTCCCTATGGCTACACCTTC.